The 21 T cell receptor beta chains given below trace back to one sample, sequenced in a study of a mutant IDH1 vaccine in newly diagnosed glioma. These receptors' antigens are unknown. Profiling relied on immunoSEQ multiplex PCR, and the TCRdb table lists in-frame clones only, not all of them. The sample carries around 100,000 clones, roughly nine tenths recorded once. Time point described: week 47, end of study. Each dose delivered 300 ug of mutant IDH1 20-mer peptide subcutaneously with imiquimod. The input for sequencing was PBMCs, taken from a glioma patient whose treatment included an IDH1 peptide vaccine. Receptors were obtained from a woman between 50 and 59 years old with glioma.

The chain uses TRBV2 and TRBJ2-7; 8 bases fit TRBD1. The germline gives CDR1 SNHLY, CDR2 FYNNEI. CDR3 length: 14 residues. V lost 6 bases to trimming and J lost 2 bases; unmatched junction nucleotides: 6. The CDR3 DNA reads TGTGCCAGCAGGCCGGGACAGGTCACCTACGAGCAGTACTTC. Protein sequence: CASRPGQVTYEQYF.

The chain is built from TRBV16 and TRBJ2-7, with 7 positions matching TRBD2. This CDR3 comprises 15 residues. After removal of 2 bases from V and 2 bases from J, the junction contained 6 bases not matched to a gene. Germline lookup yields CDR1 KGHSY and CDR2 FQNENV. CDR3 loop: CASSQAGAGTYEQYF. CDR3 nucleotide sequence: TGTGCCAGCAGCCAAGCGGGAGCAGGAACCTACGAGCAGTACTTC.

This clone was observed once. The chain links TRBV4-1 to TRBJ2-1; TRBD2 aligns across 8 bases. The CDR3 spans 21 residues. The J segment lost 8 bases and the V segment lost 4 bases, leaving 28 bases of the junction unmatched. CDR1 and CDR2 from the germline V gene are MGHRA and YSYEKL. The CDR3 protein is CASSPADLNWPSSGSGDEQFF. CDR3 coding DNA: TGCGCCAGCAGCCCTGCGGACCTCAACTGGCCGTCCAGCGGGAGTGGCGATGAGCAGTTCTTC.

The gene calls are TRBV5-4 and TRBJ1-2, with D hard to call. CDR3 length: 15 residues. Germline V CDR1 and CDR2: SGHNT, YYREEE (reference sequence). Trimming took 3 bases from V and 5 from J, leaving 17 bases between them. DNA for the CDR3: TGTGCCAGCAGCTCACGGTCGGGTGCACGGTATGGCTACACCTTC. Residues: CASSSRSGARYGYTF.

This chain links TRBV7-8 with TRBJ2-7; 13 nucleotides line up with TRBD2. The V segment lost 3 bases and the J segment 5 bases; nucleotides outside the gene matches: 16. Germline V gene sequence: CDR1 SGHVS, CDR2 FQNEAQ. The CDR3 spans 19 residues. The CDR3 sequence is CASSLMLGTSGKVSNEQYF. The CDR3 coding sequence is TGTGCCAGCAGCTTGATGCTTGGGACTAGCGGGAAGGTTAGCAACGAGCAGTACTTC.

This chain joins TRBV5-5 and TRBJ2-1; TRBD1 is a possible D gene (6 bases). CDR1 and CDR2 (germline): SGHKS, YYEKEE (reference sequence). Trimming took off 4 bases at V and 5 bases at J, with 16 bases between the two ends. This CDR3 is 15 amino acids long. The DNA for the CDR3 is TGTGCCAGCAGCGTTCAAGACAGGTTTAACAATGAGCAGTTCTTC. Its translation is CASSVQDRFNNEQFF.

The CDR3 spells CASSLSPGTFRDEQFF. Here the CDR3 DNA reads TGCGCCAGCAGCTTGAGCCCCGGGACCTTCAGGGATGAGCAGTTCTTC. The chain carries TRBV5-1 and TRBJ2-1; tentatively, D is TRBD1 or TRBD2 (5 bases each). The CDR3 is made up of 16 amino acids. The V end lost 1 base, the J end lost 8 bases, and 19 bases lay between the germline ends. The germline gives CDR1 SGHRS, CDR2 YFSETQ.

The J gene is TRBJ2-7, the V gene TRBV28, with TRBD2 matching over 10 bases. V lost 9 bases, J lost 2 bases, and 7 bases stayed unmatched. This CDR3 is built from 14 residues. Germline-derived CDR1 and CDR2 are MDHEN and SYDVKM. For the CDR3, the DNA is TGTGCCAGTACCGGGACTAGCGTTGCCTACGAGCAGTACTTC. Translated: CASTGTSVAYEQYF.

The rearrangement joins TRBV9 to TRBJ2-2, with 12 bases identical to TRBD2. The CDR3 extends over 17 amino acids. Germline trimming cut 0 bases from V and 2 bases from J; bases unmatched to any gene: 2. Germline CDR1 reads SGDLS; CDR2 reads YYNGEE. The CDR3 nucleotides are TGTGCCAGCAGCGTAGGACTAGCGGGAGTAAACACCGGGGAGCTGTTTTTT. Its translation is CASSVGLAGVNTGELFF.

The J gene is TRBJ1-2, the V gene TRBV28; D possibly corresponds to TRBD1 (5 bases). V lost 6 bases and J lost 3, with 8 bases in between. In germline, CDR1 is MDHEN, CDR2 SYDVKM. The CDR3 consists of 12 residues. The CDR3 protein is CASRSGDYGYTF. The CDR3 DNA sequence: TGTGCCAGCAGGTCGGGGGACTATGGCTACACCTTC.

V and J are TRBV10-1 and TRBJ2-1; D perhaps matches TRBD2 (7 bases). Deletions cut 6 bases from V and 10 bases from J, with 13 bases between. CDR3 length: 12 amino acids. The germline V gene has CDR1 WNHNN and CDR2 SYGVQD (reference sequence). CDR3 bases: TGCGCCAGCAGCACAGAGGGGGGGGAGCAGTTCTTC. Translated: CASSTEGGEQFF.

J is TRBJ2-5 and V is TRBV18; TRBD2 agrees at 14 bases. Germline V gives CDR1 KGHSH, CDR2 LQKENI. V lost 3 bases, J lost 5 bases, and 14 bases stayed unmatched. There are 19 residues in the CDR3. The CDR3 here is CASSPAGLAGVRKHETQYF. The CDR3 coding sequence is TGTGCCAGCTCACCGGCGGGACTAGCGGGAGTACGAAAACATGAGACCCAGTACTTC.

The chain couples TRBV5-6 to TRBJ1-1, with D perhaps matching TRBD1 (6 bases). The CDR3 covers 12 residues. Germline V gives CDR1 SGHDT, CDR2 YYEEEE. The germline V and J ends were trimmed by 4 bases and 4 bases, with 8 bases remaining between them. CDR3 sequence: CASSQGGTEAFF. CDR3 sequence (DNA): TGTGCCAGCAGCCAAGGGGGCACTGAAGCTTTCTTT.

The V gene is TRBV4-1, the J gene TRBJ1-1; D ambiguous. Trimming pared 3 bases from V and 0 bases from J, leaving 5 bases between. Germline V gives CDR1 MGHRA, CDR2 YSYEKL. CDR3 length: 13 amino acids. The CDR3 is CASSHHLNTEAFF. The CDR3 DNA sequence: TGCGCCAGCAGCCACCACCTGAACACTGAAGCTTTCTTT.

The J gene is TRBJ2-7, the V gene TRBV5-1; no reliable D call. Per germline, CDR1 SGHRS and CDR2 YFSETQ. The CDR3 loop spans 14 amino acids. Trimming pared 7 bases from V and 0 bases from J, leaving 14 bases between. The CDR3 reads CASSLGQVSYEQYF. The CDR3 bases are TGCGCCAGCTCCTTGGGTCAGGTCTCCTACGAGCAGTACTTC. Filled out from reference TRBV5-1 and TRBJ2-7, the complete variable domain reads KAGVTQTPRYLIKTRGQQVTLSCSPISGHRSVSWYQQTPGQGLQFLFEYFSETQRNKGNFPGRFSGRQFSNSRSEMNVSTLELGDSALYLCASSLGQVSYEQYFGPGTRLTVT.

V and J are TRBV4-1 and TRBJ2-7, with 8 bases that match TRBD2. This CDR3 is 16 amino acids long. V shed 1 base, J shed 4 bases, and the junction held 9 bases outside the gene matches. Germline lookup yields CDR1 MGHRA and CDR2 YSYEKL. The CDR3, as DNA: TGCGCCAGCAGCCAAGTCCGGGGGACTAGATCGTACGAGCAGTACTTC. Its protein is CASSQVRGTRSYEQYF.

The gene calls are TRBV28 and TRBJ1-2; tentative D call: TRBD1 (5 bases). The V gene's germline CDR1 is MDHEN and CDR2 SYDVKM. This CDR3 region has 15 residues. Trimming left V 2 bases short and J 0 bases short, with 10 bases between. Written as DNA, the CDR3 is TGTGCCAGCAGTTTAGTGTCGACAGCTAACTATGGCTACACCTTC. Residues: CASSLVSTANYGYTF.

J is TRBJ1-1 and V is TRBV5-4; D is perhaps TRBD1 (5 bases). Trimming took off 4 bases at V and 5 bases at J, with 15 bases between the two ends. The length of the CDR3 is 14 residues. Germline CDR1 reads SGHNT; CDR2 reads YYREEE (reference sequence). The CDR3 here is CASSAGTLGTEAFF. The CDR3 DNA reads TGTGCCAGCAGCGCCGGGACGCTTGGGACTGAAGCTTTCTTT.

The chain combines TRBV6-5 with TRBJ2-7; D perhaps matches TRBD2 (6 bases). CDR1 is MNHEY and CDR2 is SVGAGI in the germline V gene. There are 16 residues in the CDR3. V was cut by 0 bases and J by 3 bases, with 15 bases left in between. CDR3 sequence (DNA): TGTGCCAGCAGTTACTCGATGGTAGGAGGGAGCTACGAGCAGTACTTC. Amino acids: CASSYSMVGGSYEQYF.

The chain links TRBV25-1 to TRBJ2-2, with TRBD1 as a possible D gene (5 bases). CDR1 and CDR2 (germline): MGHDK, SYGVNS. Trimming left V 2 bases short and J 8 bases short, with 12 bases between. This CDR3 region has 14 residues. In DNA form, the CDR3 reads TGTGCCAGCAGTGAACAGGGCTCCGGGGGGGAGCTGTTTTTT. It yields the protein CASSEQGSGGELFF.

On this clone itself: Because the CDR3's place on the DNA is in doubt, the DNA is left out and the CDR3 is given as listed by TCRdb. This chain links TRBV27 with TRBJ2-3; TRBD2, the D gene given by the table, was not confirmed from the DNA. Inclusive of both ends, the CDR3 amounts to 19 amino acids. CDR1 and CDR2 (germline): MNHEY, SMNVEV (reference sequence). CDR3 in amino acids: CASSSSTSGRGYSTDTQYF.